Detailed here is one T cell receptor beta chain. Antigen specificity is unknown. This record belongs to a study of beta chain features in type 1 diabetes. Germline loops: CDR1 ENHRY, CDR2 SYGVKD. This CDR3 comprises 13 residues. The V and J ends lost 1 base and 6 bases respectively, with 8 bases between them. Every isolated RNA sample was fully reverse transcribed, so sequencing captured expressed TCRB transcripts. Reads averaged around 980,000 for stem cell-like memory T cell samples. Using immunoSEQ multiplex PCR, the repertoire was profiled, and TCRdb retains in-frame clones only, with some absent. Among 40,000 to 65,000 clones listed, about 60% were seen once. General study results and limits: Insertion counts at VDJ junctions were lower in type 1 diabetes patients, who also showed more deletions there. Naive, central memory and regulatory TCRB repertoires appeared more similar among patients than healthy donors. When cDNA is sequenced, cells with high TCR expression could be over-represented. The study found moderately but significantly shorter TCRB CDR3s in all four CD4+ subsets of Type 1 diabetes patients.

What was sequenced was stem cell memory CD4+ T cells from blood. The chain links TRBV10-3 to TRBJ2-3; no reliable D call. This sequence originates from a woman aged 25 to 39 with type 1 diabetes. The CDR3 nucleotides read TGTGCCATCAGTGAGTTTGGCGGTGATACGCAGTATTTT. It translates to CAISEFGGDTQYF.